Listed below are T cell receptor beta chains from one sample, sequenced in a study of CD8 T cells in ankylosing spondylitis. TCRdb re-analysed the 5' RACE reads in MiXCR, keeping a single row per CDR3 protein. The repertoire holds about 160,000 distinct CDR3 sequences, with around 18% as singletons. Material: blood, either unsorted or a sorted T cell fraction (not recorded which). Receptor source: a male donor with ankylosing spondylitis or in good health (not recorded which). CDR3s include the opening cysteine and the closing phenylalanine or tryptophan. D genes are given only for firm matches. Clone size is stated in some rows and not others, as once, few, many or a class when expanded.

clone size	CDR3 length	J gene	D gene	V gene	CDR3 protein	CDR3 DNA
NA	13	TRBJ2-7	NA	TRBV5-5	CASSSQGIYEQYF	TGTGCCAGCAGCTCGCAGGGGATCTACGAGCAGTACTTC
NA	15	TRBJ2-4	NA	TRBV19	CASSLLPVAKNIQYF	TGTGCCAGTAGTCTACTGCCAGTAGCCAAAAACATTCAGTACTTC
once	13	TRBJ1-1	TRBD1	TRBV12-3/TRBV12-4	CASSFDRGAEAFF	TGTGCCAGCAGTTTTGACAGGGGGGCTGAAGCTTTCTTT
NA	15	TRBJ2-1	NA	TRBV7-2	CASSLRMQGRNEQFF	TGTGCCAGCAGCCTCCGTATGCAGGGGCGGAATGAGCAGTTCTTC
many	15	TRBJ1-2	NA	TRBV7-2	CASSLATGNNYGYTF	TGTGCCAGCAGCTTAGCAACAGGGAATAACTATGGCTACACCTTC
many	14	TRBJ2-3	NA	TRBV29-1	CSVLDSARTDTQYF	TGCAGCGTTCTCGACTCCGCCCGCACAGATACGCAGTATTTT
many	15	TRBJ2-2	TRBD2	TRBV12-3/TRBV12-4	CASSTSRSGGGELFF	TGTGCCAGCAGTACATCTCGAAGCGGGGGTGGGGAGCTGTTTTTT
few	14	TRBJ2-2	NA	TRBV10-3	CATRRGENTGELFF	TGTGCCACCAGAAGGGGAGAAAACACCGGGGAGCTGTTTTTT
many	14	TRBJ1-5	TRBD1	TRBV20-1	CSATVAGGYQPQHF	TGCAGTGCCACGGTGGCAGGGGGTTATCAGCCCCAGCATTTT
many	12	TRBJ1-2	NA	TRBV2	CASSELGYGYTF	TGTGCCAGCAGTGAATTAGGGTATGGCTACACCTTC
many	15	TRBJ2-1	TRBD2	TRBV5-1	CASSLAKREYNEQFF	TGCGCCAGCAGCTTGGCCAAGCGGGAGTACAATGAGCAGTTCTTC
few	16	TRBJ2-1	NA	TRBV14	CASSQDAGSSYNEQFF	TGTGCCAGCAGCCAAGACGCGGGAAGCTCCTACAATGAGCAGTTCTTC
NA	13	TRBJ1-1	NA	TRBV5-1	CASCERGSTEAFF	TGCGCCAGCTGTGAGAGGGGTAGCACTGAAGCTTTCTTT
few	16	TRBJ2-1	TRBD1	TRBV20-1	CSAGSRDRGGGDEQFF	TGCAGTGCTGGATCAAGGGACAGAGGTGGGGGCGATGAGCAGTTCTTC
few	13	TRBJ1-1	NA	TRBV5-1	CASSQTGFTEAFF	TGCGCCAGCAGCCAGACAGGTTTCACTGAAGCTTTCTTT
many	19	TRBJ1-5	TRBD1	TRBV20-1	CSADPRGQGVPSGNQPQHF	TGCAGTGCTGACCCTAGGGGACAGGGGGTTCCTTCTGGCAATCAGCCCCAGCATTTT
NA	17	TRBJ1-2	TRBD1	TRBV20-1	CSATPGEGQEYNYGYTF	TGCAGTGCTACCCCAGGCGAAGGACAGGAATATAACTATGGCTACACCTTC
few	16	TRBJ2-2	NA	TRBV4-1	CASSLTLGSGGGELFF	TGCGCCAGCAGCTTGACCCTTGGTTCCGGTGGAGGGGAGCTGTTTTTT
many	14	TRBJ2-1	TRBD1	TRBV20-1	CSANRDRTYNEQFF	TGCAGTGCGAACCGGGACAGGACCTACAATGAGCAGTTCTTC
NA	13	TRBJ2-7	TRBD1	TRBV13	CASSGGTGREQYF	TGTGCCAGCAGCGGCGGGACAGGGCGAGAGCAGTACTTC
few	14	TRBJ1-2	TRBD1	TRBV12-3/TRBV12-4	CASSFGQGNYGYTF	TGTGCCAGCAGTTTTGGACAGGGTAACTATGGCTACACCTTC
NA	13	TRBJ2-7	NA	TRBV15	CATSEGEAYEQYF	TGTGCCACCAGCGAGGGGGAGGCCTACGAGCAGTACTTC
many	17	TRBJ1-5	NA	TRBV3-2	CASSQGTDYDSNQPQHF	TGTGCCAGCAGCCAGGGGACGGACTATGATAGCAATCAGCCCCAGCATTTT
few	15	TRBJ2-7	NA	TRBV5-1	CASSLGRAASYEQYF	TGCGCCAGCAGCTTGGGTCGGGCAGCCTCCTACGAGCAGTACTTC
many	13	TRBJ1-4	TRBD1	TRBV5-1	CASSSEGAGKLFF	TGCGCCAGCAGCTCTGAGGGGGCTGGAAAACTGTTTTTT
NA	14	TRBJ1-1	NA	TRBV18	CASSPRAQGGTAFF	TGTGCCAGCTCACCTCGCGCGCAGGGAGGGACAGCTTTCTTT
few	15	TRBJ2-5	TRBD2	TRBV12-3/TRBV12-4	CASRERLAGEETQYF	TGTGCCAGCAGGGAAAGACTAGCGGGAGAGGAGACCCAGTACTTC
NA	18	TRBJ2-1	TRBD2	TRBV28	CASSPFPLAGLLGDEQFF	TGTGCCAGCAGTCCCTTTCCGCTAGCGGGGCTCCTTGGAGATGAGCAGTTCTTC
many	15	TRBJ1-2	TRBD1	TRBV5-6	CASSLAPGGDYGYTF	TGTGCCAGCAGCTTGGCGCCAGGGGGCGATTATGGCTACACCTTC
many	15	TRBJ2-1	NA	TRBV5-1	CASSLRAGLGGEQFF	TGCGCCAGCAGCTTGAGGGCAGGTTTGGGCGGTGAGCAGTTCTTC
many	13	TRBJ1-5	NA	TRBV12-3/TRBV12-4	CASRKTVNQPQHF	TGTGCCAGCAGGAAGACGGTGAATCAGCCCCAGCATTTT
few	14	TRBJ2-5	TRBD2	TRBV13	CASSFGLGGETQYF	TGTGCCAGCAGCTTTGGACTAGGTGGTGAGACCCAGTACTTC
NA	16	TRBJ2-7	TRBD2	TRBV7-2	CASTLRGGRSSYEQYF	TGTGCCAGCACGCTCAGAGGCGGGAGGAGCTCCTACGAGCAGTACTTC
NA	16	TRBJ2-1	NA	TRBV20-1	CSAIEGTGLGYIEQFF	TGCAGTGCTATAGAAGGTACGGGACTCGGCTACATTGAGCAGTTCTTC
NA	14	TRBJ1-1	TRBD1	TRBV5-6	CAGSLGQGVIEAFF	TGTGCCGGCAGCCTCGGACAGGGCGTTATTGAAGCTTTCTTT
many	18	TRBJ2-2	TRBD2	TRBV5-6	CASSYGLAGGSITGELFF	TGTGCCAGCAGCTACGGACTAGCGGGAGGGTCGATCACCGGGGAGCTGTTTTTT
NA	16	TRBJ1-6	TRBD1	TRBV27	CASSSFTRDSYSPLHF	TGTGCCAGCAGCTCATTTACCCGGGACAGTTATTCACCCCTCCACTTT
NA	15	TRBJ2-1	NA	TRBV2	CASSEGFWSYNEQFF	TGTGCCAGCAGTGAGGGATTTTGGTCCTACAATGAGCAGTTCTTC